The present T cell receptor (beta chain) was sequenced within a study of blood T cell repertoires in COVID-19. Study as a whole: Sources were T cells, B-cell-depleted T cells, or PBMCs; the material itself was cDNA or gDNA.

The ends lost 4 bases at V and 2 bases at J; junction bases unmatched: 7. In germline, CDR1 is LGHDT, CDR2 YNNKEL (reference sequence). CDR3 length: 15 residues. How the authors handled the data: Amplification from reference gene primers served as the basis for estimated nucleated cell counts. Only in-frame clones appear in the TCRdb table, and some are missing; sequencing was by immunoSEQ multiplex PCR. The V and J calls and clone size were taken over from that table, and D and trimming were inferred from the DNA. The repertoire holds 200,000 to 250,000 clones, roughly four fifths seen once, with approximately 4% in the top ten. In the 2 weeks before study entry, exposed participants met a COVID-19 case, which was PCR-confirmed or clinician-diagnosed.

Sequencing used PBMCs or T cells enriched from blood (not recorded which). The rearrangement joins TRBV3-1 (or the pseudogene TRBV3-2) to TRBJ2-7, with TRBD1 matching over 8 bases. The clonotype comes from a middle-aged woman who had been exposed to COVID-19. The CDR3 nucleotides are TGTGCCAGCAGCCGCGGACAGGGAATCCCCTACGAGCAGTACTTC. Translation: CASSRGQGIPYEQYF.